This passage covers 29 T cell receptor beta chains from one sample sequenced in a study of T-cell memory formation after mild COVID-19. TCRdb re-called the 5' RACE reads with MiXCR, one entry per CDR3 protein. Here the sample spans under 250,000 distinct CDR3 sequences, roughly 15% being singletons. Material: PBMCs or a T cell subset sorted from them (not recorded which). All receptors derive from an adult woman who had mild COVID-19 (a few samples of this study predate the infection). Cell type and time point are not known.

This chain links TRBV12-3 or TRBV12-4 with TRBJ2-7; 13 nucleotides agree with TRBD2. The CDR3 spans 15 residues. The V gene end was trimmed by 3 bases and the J gene end by 2 bases; junction bases not matched to a gene: 1. The CDR3 nucleotides read TGTGCCAGCAGTTTCGGACTAGCGGGAGCCTACGAGCAGTACTTC. As protein: CASSFGLAGAYEQYF.

This chain connects TRBV5-1 to TRBJ2-5; TRBD1 aligns across 7 bases. V dropped 0 bases and J dropped 2; count of bases not matched to a gene: 1. This CDR3 contains 14 residues. Germline CDR1 reads SGHRS; CDR2 reads YFSETQ. The CDR3 reads CASSLGDRQETQYF. The DNA for the CDR3 is TGCGCCAGCAGCTTGGGGGACAGACAAGAGACCCAGTACTTC.

The chain couples TRBV12-3 or TRBV12-4 to TRBJ2-1, with a tentative D call TRBD1 (6 bases). The CDR3 is 14 amino acids. Trimming pared 1 base from V and 8 bases from J, leaving 12 bases between. The CDR3 region is CASSLVGGRDEQFF. The DNA for the CDR3 is TGTGCCAGCAGTTTAGTTGGGGGCAGGGATGAGCAGTTCTTC.

This clonotype was recorded many times. V is TRBV12-3 or TRBV12-4 and J is TRBJ1-5; no definite D call. The CDR3 has 16 residues. V was shortened by 4 bases and J by 3 bases, with 16 bases between the two germline ends. The CDR3 loop is CASSSGFDGINQPQHF. The CDR3 DNA follows: TGTGCCAGCAGTTCGGGATTTGACGGTATCAATCAGCCCCAGCATTTT.

This clonotype was observed a few times. J is TRBJ2-5 and V is TRBV30, with D possibly TRBD1 on 6 matching bases. This CDR3 is 12 amino acids long. Germline V gives CDR1 GTSNPN, CDR2 SVGIG (reference sequence). Trimming left V 3 bases short and J 8 bases short, with 13 bases between. The DNA of the CDR3 is TGTGCCTGGAGGCCATCCGGGACAACCCAGTACTTC. This sequence encodes CAWRPSGTTQYF.

This clonotype was recorded at least ten times. The genes are TRBV11-2 and TRBJ2-7, with D tentatively TRBD1 (6 bases). The CDR3 loop spans 14 amino acids. Trimming pared 5 bases from V and 2 bases from J, leaving 13 bases between. The germline V gene encodes CDR1 SGHAT and CDR2 FQNNGV. The CDR3: CASSPSQGTYEQYF. DNA for the CDR3: TGTGCCAGCAGCCCATCACAGGGAACCTACGAGCAGTACTTC. Drawing the rest from reference TRBV11-2 and TRBJ2-7, the complete variable domain is EAGVAQSPRYKIIEKRQSVAFWCNPISGHATLYWYQQILGQGPKLLIQFQNNGVVDDSQLPKDRFSAERLKGVDSTLKIQPAKLEDSAVYLCASSPSQGTYEQYFGPGTRLTVT.

CDR3 protein: CASSFTSGTYTGELFF. In DNA, the CDR3 is TGCGCCAGCAGCTTTACCTCAGGAACTTACACCGGGGAGCTGTTTTTT. This chain links TRBV5-1 with TRBJ2-2; the D is unclear. Trimming stripped 2 bases from V and 3 bases from J, with 14 bases between. Germline V gene data show CDR1 as SGHRS and CDR2 as YFSETQ. CDR3 length: 16 amino acids.

This clonotype was recorded a few times. The chain recombines TRBV7-2 with TRBJ2-3, with D unresolved. V was pared by 5 bases and J by 4 bases, with 10 bases between. CDR3 length: 13 residues. Germline CDR1 SGHTA, CDR2 FQGNSA. This CDR3 reads CASSATTSDTQYF. CDR3 sequence (DNA): TGTGCCAGCAGCGCCACTACCTCAGATACGCAGTATTTT. Looking up the rest from reference TRBV7-2 and TRBJ2-3 gives the full variable domain: GAGVSQSPSNKVTEKGKDVELRCDPISGHTALYWYRQSLGQGLEFLIYFQGNSAPDKSGLPSDRFSAERTGGSVSTLTIQRTQQEDSAVYLCASSATTSDTQYFGPGTRLTVL.

The V gene is TRBV3-1, the J gene TRBJ1-1; D gene uncertain. V was clipped by 3 bases and J by 5 bases, with 7 bases between them. Germline V gene sequence: CDR1 LGHDT, CDR2 YNNKEL (reference sequence). CDR3 length: 12 amino acids. This chain's CDR3 is CASSHLRTEAFF. The CDR3 nucleotides read TGTGCCAGCAGCCATTTAAGGACTGAAGCTTTCTTT.

The genes are TRBV10-3 and TRBJ2-1, with a tentative D call TRBD1 (6 bases). Trimming took off 6 bases at V and 7 bases at J, with 16 bases between the two ends. Per the germline V gene, CDR1 is ENHRY and CDR2 is SYGVKD. The CDR3 runs 14 residues. Written as DNA, the CDR3 is TGTGCCATCAGGGACAGTTCCGAGGTGAATGAGCAGTTCTTC. This translates into CAIRDSSEVNEQFF.

The V gene is TRBV20-1, the J gene TRBJ2-3; a possible D gene is TRBD1 (5 bases). Per germline, CDR1 DFQATT and CDR2 SNEGSKA (reference sequence). V lost 0 bases and J 4 bases, leaving 11 bases between the germline ends. The CDR3 loop spans 14 amino acids. CDR3 nucleotide sequence: TGCAGTGCTAGAGACAGGGCTTCCCCAGATACGCAGTATTTT. Protein product: CSARDRASPDTQYF.

This clonotype was counted a few times. The rearrangement uses TRBV12-3 or TRBV12-4 and TRBJ2-2; D may be TRBD2 (5 bases). This CDR3 comprises 12 residues. V was shortened by 6 bases and J by 8 bases, with 10 bases between the two germline ends. This CDR3 is CASRDGEGELFF. For the CDR3, the DNA is TGTGCCAGCAGGGACGGGGAAGGGGAGCTGTTTTTT.

Ten or more counts support this clonotype. The rearrangement links TRBV7-9 to TRBJ1-2; D is undetermined. Germline assignment: CDR1 SEHNR and CDR2 FQNEAQ (reference sequence). The CDR3 spans 18 residues. Trimming left V 4 bases short and J 4 bases short, with 25 bases between. CDR3 amino acids: CASSSSPRVQRFFYGYTF. The DNA for the CDR3 is TGTGCCAGCAGCTCATCCCCGAGGGTCCAGCGATTTTTCTATGGCTACACCTTC.

About this clonotype: At one of its ends the junction is not consistent with the germline gene, which may arise from a read error. The gene calls are TRBV7-9 and TRBJ2-7; 8 bases match TRBD1. The CDR3 runs to 14 residues. The germline V gene has CDR1 SEHNR and CDR2 FQNEAQ (reference sequence). CDR3 loop: CSSSSPDRVYEQYF. The DNA of the CDR3 is TGTTCCAGCAGCTCACCGGACAGGGTCTACGAGCAGTACTTC.

This clonotype showed up many times. The chain uses TRBV12-3 or TRBV12-4 and TRBJ2-7, with TRBD1 matching 7 bases. This CDR3 spans 14 amino acids. Losses at the gene ends were 6 bases for V and 4 bases for J; bases not matched to a gene: 9. The CDR3 reads CASSPPGQLYEQYF. The CDR3 DNA reads TGTGCCAGCAGCCCCCCGGGACAGTTATACGAGCAGTACTTC.

J is TRBJ2-7 and V is TRBV5-1; D might be TRBD1 (5 bases). The CDR3 spans 15 residues. The V and J ends lost 0 bases and 2 bases respectively, with 12 bases between them. The germline gives CDR1 SGHRS, CDR2 YFSETQ. CDR3 coding DNA: TGCGCCAGCAGCTTGGCTGAAAGGGGTACCTACGAGCAGTACTTC. Translation gives CASSLAERGTYEQYF.

At least ten counts were recorded for this clonotype. V gene TRBV6-2 or TRBV6-3 combines with J gene TRBJ2-5; D is uncertain. The germline V and J ends were trimmed by 2 bases and 4 bases, with 14 bases remaining between them. Germline V gives CDR1 MNHEY, CDR2 SVGEGT. This CDR3 region has 15 residues. Here the CDR3 DNA reads TGTGCCAGCAGTTACGGAAATGTGATTGGAGAGACCCAGTACTTC. It encodes CASSYGNVIGETQYF.

This chain links TRBV6-5 with TRBJ2-1; weak D call: TRBD2 (6 bases). Between the trimmed V and J ends, which lost 7 bases and 5 bases, there was a span of 12 bases. Looked up from germline, CDR1 is MNHEY and CDR2 is SVGAGI. The CDR3 length is 13 residues. This chain's CDR3 is CASTSWRDNEQFF. DNA for the CDR3: TGTGCCAGCACCTCGTGGAGGGACAATGAGCAGTTCTTC.

This clonotype has a handful of counts. The chain has TRBV12-3 or TRBV12-4 and TRBJ1-5; the D is unclear. Trimming stripped 11 bases from V and 0 bases from J, with 17 bases between. The CDR3 has 15 residues. CDR3 loop: CASAAAGHSNQPQHF. CDR3 DNA sequence: TGTGCCTCAGCTGCGGCGGGTCATAGCAATCAGCCCCAGCATTTT.

Only a few counts were recorded for this clonotype. The chain uses TRBV4-1 and TRBJ1-3; D gene uncertain. The CDR3 totals 13 residues. V was cut by 0 bases and J by 6 bases, with 6 bases left in between. Germline V gene lookup returns CDR1 MGHRA and CDR2 YSYEKL. CDR3 sequence (DNA): TGCGCCAGCAGCCAAGATCTGCCAAACACCATATATTTT. Translated: CASSQDLPNTIYF.

This clonotype was detected only a few times. The chain couples TRBV5-5 to TRBJ2-5, with 8 nucleotides matching TRBD2. Germline CDR1 is SGHKS and CDR2 is YYEKEE (reference sequence). The CDR3 runs 15 residues. Unmatched junction bases numbered 8, after V lost 3 bases and J lost 4 bases. The DNA of the CDR3 is TGTGCCAGCAGCTCAACGGGAGGGGCCGGAGAGACCCAGTACTTC. Residues: CASSSTGGAGETQYF.

The chain uses TRBV29-1 and TRBJ2-5, with D uncertain. CDR1 and CDR2 (germline): SQVTM, ANQGSEA. V gave up 5 bases and J gave up 0 bases, with 10 bases separating them. CDR3 length equals 13 residues. The CDR3 DNA follows: TGCAGCGTTCTCGGACCGGACCAAGAGACCCAGTACTTC. Its translation is CSVLGPDQETQYF.

The chain has TRBV5-1 and TRBJ2-7, with D perhaps matching TRBD1 or TRBD2 (5 bases each). The germline CDR1 and CDR2 sequences are SGHRS and YFSETQ. The CDR3 runs to 14 residues. V was trimmed by 4 bases and J by 7 bases, leaving 18 bases between them. CDR3 sequence reads: CASSAGTELGEQYF. The CDR3 nucleotides read TGCGCCAGCAGCGCCGGGACGGAGCTGGGGGAGCAGTACTTC.

CDR3 DNA: TGCGCCAGCAGTCAATCGGGAATATCGATCTCAGGGGACCAAGAGACCCAGTACTTC. Translation gives CASSQSGISISGDQETQYF. This chain uses TRBV23-1 with TRBJ2-5, with D perhaps matching TRBD1 (6 bases). TRBV23-1 is noted as an ORF with a role that remains uncertain. The CDR3 loop spans 19 amino acids. Trimming pared 0 bases from V and 0 bases from J, leaving 20 bases between.

This clonotype has only a few counts. The CDR3 spells CASSSGGHQPQHF. CDR3 nucleotides: TGTGCCAGCAGCTCCGGGGGGCATCAGCCCCAGCATTTT. V is TRBV7-9 and J is TRBJ1-5; D is possibly TRBD1 (6 bases). Germline V CDR1 and CDR2: SEHNR, FQNEAQ (reference sequence). The V gene lost 4 bases and the J gene lost 5 bases, with 9 bases spanning the gap. The CDR3 consists of 13 residues.

This clonotype showed up just a few times. The chain joins TRBV5-1 to TRBJ2-2; 8 bases fit TRBD2. J lost 2 bases, V lost 5 bases, and 5 bases had no gene match. The germline CDR1 and CDR2 sequences are SGHRS and YFSETQ. This CDR3 spans 15 amino acids. The CDR3 loop is CASSRRGDNTGELFF. The CDR3 DNA sequence: TGCGCCAGCAGTAGGCGGGGGGACAACACCGGGGAGCTGTTTTTT.

V and J are TRBV3-1 and TRBJ1-2; 7 positions agree with TRBD1. Germline V gives CDR1 LGHDT, CDR2 YNNKEL (reference sequence). The CDR3 contains 15 residues. The J segment lost 6 bases and the V segment lost 4 bases, leaving 11 bases of the junction unmatched. The CDR3 spells CASSPSPTGFNGYTF. The CDR3 DNA reads as TGTGCCAGCAGCCCTTCCCCGACAGGGTTCAATGGCTACACCTTC.

This rearrangement joins TRBV5-1 to TRBJ2-5; a weak D match, TRBD2 (5 bases). Germline assignment: CDR1 SGHRS and CDR2 YFSETQ. The ends were cut back, 5 bases at V and 5 bases at J, with 10 bases in the middle. The CDR3 covers 12 residues. CDR3 amino acids: CASRDTGETQYF. In DNA form, the CDR3 reads TGCGCCAGCAGGGATACGGGGGAGACCCAGTACTTC.

The chain has TRBV2 and TRBJ2-2, with D tentatively TRBD1 (6 bases). In germline, CDR1 is SNHLY, CDR2 FYNNEI. CDR3 length: 15 residues. V was shortened by 4 bases and J by 2 bases, with 11 bases between the two germline ends. CDR3 amino acids: CASSVQGSNTGELFF. The CDR3 bases are TGTGCCAGCAGTGTCCAGGGGTCCAACACCGGGGAGCTGTTTTTT.